This is a list of T cell receptor beta chains from one sample in a study of molecular identifiers for immune sequencing clone quantification. TCRdb redid the calling of the PCR reads with MiXCR, one entry per CDR3 protein. The sample lists some 580,000 distinct CDR3 sequences, less than 30% seen once, with about 0.78% in the top ten. Sequenced input: naive CD8+ T cells from blood, with Jurkat cell RNA spiked in. These receptors came from a human donor in good health. Some libraries in this study had Jurkat cell RNA spiked in. Each CDR3 is given with its conserved first and last residue. Fields, in order: V gene, J gene, clone size, D gene, CDR3 protein, CDR3 DNA. D genes are given only for firm matches. Not all rows give a size; the values are once, few, many and, for expanded clones, a class.

>TRBV6-5|TRBJ1-1|many|.
CASSYSGLNTEAFF
TGTGCCAGCAGTTACTCAGGCCTGAACACTGAAGCTTTCTTT
>TRBV9|TRBJ2-7|few|.
CASSTGGGPDEQYF
TGTGCCAGCAGCACAGGAGGGGGTCCCGACGAGCAGTACTTC
>TRBV7-9|TRBJ2-2|.|TRBD1
CGSSERYRGLKTGELFF
TGTGGCAGCAGCGAACGATACAGGGGCCTTAAGACCGGGGAGCTGTTTTTT
>TRBV4-1|TRBJ1-4|few|.
CASSQDIGEWKLFF
TGCGCCAGCAGCCAAGATATCGGGGAGTGGAAACTGTTTTTT
>TRBV13|TRBJ2-7|few|.
CASSLAFGNEQYF
TGTGCCAGCAGCTTAGCGTTTGGCAACGAGCAGTACTTC
>TRBV7-9|TRBJ2-7|.|TRBD1
CASSLDRVFYEQYF
TGTGCCAGCAGCTTGGACAGGGTGTTCTACGAGCAGTACTTC
>TRBV30|TRBJ1-5|few|.
CAWSLGASNQPQHF
TGTGCCTGGAGTTTGGGGGCTAGCAATCAGCCCCAGCATTTT
>TRBV5-6|TRBJ2-7|many|.
CASSFTGEQYF
TGTGCCAGCAGCTTTACGGGAGAGCAGTACTTC
>TRBV6-2/TRBV6-3|TRBJ2-7|many|.
CATSRQLLAYEQYF
TGTGCCACTTCCAGACAACTATTAGCCTACGAGCAGTACTTC
>TRBV5-8|TRBJ1-1|.|.
CASSLVAGDEAFF
TGTGCCAGCAGCTTGGTGGCAGGGGATGAAGCTTTCTTT
>TRBV7-9|TRBJ2-4|.|.
CASSPISLRGPLAKNIQYF
TGTGCCAGCAGCCCCATAAGCCTCCGCGGGCCGCTAGCCAAAAACATTCAGTACTTC
>TRBV7-2|TRBJ2-5|once|TRBD2
CASSLALAGGLEPQYF
TGTGCCAGCAGCTTAGCACTAGCGGGGGGGTTGGAGCCCCAGTACTTC
>TRBV4-3|TRBJ2-3|.|.
CASSQDSASLRDTQYF
TGCGCCAGCAGCCAAGATAGTGCTAGTTTAAGGGATACGCAGTATTTT
>TRBV27|TRBJ2-1|.|.
CASSPGLSPLEQFF
TGTGCCAGCAGTCCGGGACTCTCCCCCCTTGAGCAGTTCTTC
>TRBV9|TRBJ2-5|.|TRBD1
CASSAGTVAVETQYF
TGTGCCAGCAGCGCCGGGACAGTGGCAGTGGAGACCCAGTACTTC
>TRBV4-3|TRBJ1-5|few|TRBD1
CASSLSTGGIQPQHF
TGCGCCAGCAGCCTATCGACAGGGGGCATTCAGCCCCAGCATTTT
>TRBV7-9|TRBJ2-7|many|TRBD2
CASSPGLAGGSPYEQYF
TGTGCCAGCAGCCCGGGACTAGCGGGGGGCTCCCCCTACGAGCAGTACTTC
>TRBV19|TRBJ2-5|few|.
CASSIDGQETQYF
TGTGCCAGTAGTATCGACGGACAAGAGACCCAGTACTTC
>TRBV12-3/TRBV12-4|TRBJ2-4|many|TRBD1
CASSLDGRGKYF
TGTGCCAGCAGTCTCGATGGCAGGGGGAAGTACTTC
>TRBV20-1|TRBJ2-3|.|.
CSARDLSGFCTDTQYF
TGCAGTGCTAGAGATCTCAGCGGATTCTGCACAGATACGCAGTATTTT
>TRBV6-4|TRBJ2-2|.|.
CASKGENTEELFF
TGTGCCAGCAAGGGGGAGAACACCGAGGAGCTGTTTTTT
>TRBV4-1|TRBJ1-3|many|.
CASSQISGNTIYF
TGCGCCAGCAGCCAGATCTCTGGAAACACCATATATTTT
>TRBV29-1|TRBJ2-7|.|.
CSVYHDEQYF
TGCAGCGTTTATCACGACGAACAGTACTTC
>TRBV5-1|TRBJ2-5|many|.
CASSLNGGWETQYF
TGCGCCAGCAGCTTGAACGGGGGCTGGGAGACCCAGTACTTC
>TRBV6-2/TRBV6-3|TRBJ2-1|.|TRBD2
CASTIAGLAAYNEQFF
TGTGCCAGCACCATTGCCGGGCTAGCGGCCTACAATGAGCAGTTCTTC
>TRBV12-3/TRBV12-4|TRBJ1-2|.|TRBD1
CASSSGQGNGYTF
TGTGCCAGCAGTTCGGGACAGGGAAATGGCTACACCTTC
>TRBV24-1|TRBJ2-1|few|TRBD1
CATSPGQNNEQFF
TGTGCCACCAGTCCGGGACAGAACAATGAGCAGTTCTTC
>TRBV4-3|TRBJ1-6|few|TRBD1
CASSQGQGLSYNSPLHF
TGCGCCAGCAGCCAAGGACAGGGGCTCTCCTATAATTCACCCCTCCACTTT
>TRBV5-4|TRBJ2-7|few|.
CASQDLGGVRGEQYF
TGTGCCAGCCAAGATCTGGGGGGAGTGAGGGGCGAGCAGTACTTC
>TRBV5-5|TRBJ2-7|.|.
CASSGIGWGRDEQYF
TGTGCCAGCAGCGGCATCGGATGGGGCAGGGACGAGCAGTACTTC
>TRBV4-3|TRBJ2-1|many|TRBD1
CASSQVGDRAHNEQFF
TGCGCCAGCAGCCAAGTGGGAGACAGGGCCCACAATGAGCAGTTCTTC
>TRBV5-6|TRBJ2-1|few|.
CASSGLSHEQFF
TGTGCCAGCAGCGGGCTGAGCCATGAGCAGTTCTTC
>TRBV24-1|TRBJ2-1|.|.
CATSEGANNEQFF
TGTGCCACCAGTGAAGGGGCAAACAATGAGCAGTTCTTC
>TRBV6-5|TRBJ2-7|many|TRBD1
CASRTGQGLHEQYF
TGTGCCAGCAGAACGGGACAGGGTCTTCACGAGCAGTACTTC
>TRBV2|TRBJ2-1|.|TRBD1
CARTGGGHTYNEQFF
TGTGCCAGAACAGGGGGCGGACATACCTACAATGAGCAGTTCTTC
>TRBV4-3|TRBJ1-1|many|.
CASSQGGGYTEAFF
TGCGCCAGCAGCCAAGGCGGGGGGTACACTGAAGCTTTCTTT
>TRBV29-1|TRBJ2-2|few|.
CSVEGGGQGTGELFF
TGCAGCGTTGAAGGGGGGGGGCAGGGCACCGGGGAGCTGTTTTTT
>TRBV7-9|TRBJ2-7|many|TRBD2
CASSSKTLSGKVEQYF
TGTGCCAGCAGCTCCAAAACCCTCAGCGGGAAGGTCGAGCAGTACTTC
>TRBV30|TRBJ2-3|many|.
CAWGQSAASQYF
TGTGCCTGGGGTCAGTCGGCCGCTTCGCAGTATTTT
>TRBV5-1|TRBJ2-1|many|TRBD2
CASSPGTSRYNEQFF
TGCGCCAGCAGCCCAGGGACTAGCAGATACAATGAGCAGTTCTTC
>TRBV6-2/TRBV6-3|TRBJ2-7|few|.
CASKTTGTKYEQYF
TGTGCCAGCAAAACCACCGGGACAAAATACGAGCAGTACTTC
>TRBV7-9|TRBJ2-3|many|TRBD2
CASSLGRGRAGDTQYF
TGTGCCAGCAGCTTAGGACGGGGTCGAGCGGGGGATACGCAGTATTTT
>TRBV2|TRBJ1-6|.|TRBD1
CASKTGLGYNSPLHF
TGTGCCAGCAAGACAGGGCTTGGGTATAATTCACCCCTCCACTTT
>TRBV7-8|TRBJ2-7|many|.
CASSFHRGGTYEQYF
TGTGCCAGCAGCTTCCACAGGGGGGGGACCTACGAGCAGTACTTC
>TRBV9|TRBJ2-2|many|.
CASSVGSGELFF
TGTGCCAGCAGCGTAGGATCAGGGGAGCTGTTTTTT
>TRBV20-1|TRBJ2-2|.|.
CSARDGHSNTGELFF
TGCAGTGCTAGAGATGGGCATTCGAACACCGGGGAGCTGTTTTTT